The T cell receptor beta chain described here comes from a study of neurological immune-mediated disorders. CDR3 size: 14 residues. Per the germline V gene, CDR1 is SEHNR and CDR2 is FQNEAQ (reference sequence). V lost 1 base to trimming and J lost 6 bases, with 9 bases between them. TCRdb reanalysed the 5' RACE reads using MiXCR and keeps one entry per CDR3 protein. Seen here are approximately 60,000 distinct CDR3 sequences, around 4% observed once, and the top ten hold roughly 2.8%. The chain uses TRBV7-9 and TRBJ2-2; D perhaps matches TRBD1 (5 bases). The sequenced sample was PBMCs. The origin of this receptor is a man in his forties or fifties with multiple sclerosis. The CDR3: CASSLVAGPGELFF. In DNA, the CDR3 is TGTGCCAGCAGCTTAGTTGCAGGGCCCGGGGAGCTGTTTTTT.